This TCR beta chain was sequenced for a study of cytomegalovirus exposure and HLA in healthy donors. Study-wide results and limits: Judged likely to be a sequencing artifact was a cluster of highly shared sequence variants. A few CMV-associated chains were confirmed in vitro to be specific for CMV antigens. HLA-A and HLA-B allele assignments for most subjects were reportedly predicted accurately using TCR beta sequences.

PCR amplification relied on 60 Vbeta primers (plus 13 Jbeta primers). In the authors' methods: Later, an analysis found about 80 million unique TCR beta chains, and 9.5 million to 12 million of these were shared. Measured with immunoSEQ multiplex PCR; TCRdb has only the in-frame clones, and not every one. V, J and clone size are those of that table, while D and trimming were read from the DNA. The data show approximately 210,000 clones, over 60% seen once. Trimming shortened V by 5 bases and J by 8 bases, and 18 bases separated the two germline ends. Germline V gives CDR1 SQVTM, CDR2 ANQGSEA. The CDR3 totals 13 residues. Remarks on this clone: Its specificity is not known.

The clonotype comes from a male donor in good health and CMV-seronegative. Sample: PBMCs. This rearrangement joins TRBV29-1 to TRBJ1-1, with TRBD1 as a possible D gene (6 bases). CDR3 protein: CSVCRTGILEAFF. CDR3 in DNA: TGCAGCGTTTGCCGCACAGGGATTTTGGAAGCTTTCTTT.